This T cell receptor (beta chain) derives from a study of T cell clusters in autoimmune cytopenias. Judged by frequency, this clonotype is medium-sized. TRB was amplified from around 250 ng of peripheral blood genomic DNA per sample. Multiplex touch-down PCR amplified TRB using TRB-A and TRB-B pools in one tube. TCRdb reprocessed the multiplex PCR reads, with one entry per CDR3 protein and no DNA. This table holds nearly 7,500 distinct CDR3 sequences. Looked up from germline, CDR1 is LNHDA and CDR2 is SQIVND (reference sequence). This CDR3 spans 14 amino acids. The receptor was derived from a human donor with an autoimmune cytopenia or autoimmune hepatitis (not recorded which). Sequencing was performed on peripheral blood. The chain uses TRBV19 and TRBJ2-5; TCRdb picks TRBD2, but there is no DNA to check that call. CDR3: CASSGLAETETQYF.